Listed here are 3 T cell receptor beta chains from one sample, sequenced in a study of vaccination effects on CD4 cells after COVID-19. No antigens are known for them. Sequencing in the ViraFEST assay came after antigen-specific CD4+ T cells had been expanded with viral peptide pools, which were used to stimulate PBMC. Following 10 days of culture, CD4+ T cells were isolated. The vaccine recipients had no prior SARS-CoV-2 infection, with negative nucleocapsid antibodies. Clones were read by immunoSEQ multiplex PCR, and TCRdb kept only the in-frame ones, dropping some. The sample lists about 22,000 clones, roughly four fifths seen once, with approximately 19% in the top ten. Specimen: CD4+ T cells from PBMCs cultured with HCoV-NL63 spike peptides, collected before COVID-19 vaccination. Source of these receptors: a human donor who received a COVID-19 vaccine.

The CDR3 loop is CASARDRGIEQYF. The CDR3 region has the DNA TGTGCCAGCGCCCGGGACAGGGGCATCGAGCAGTACTTC. V usage is TRBV28 and J usage is TRBJ2-7, with 10 positions matching TRBD1. CDR1 is MDHEN and CDR2 is SYDVKM in the germline V gene. The CDR3 totals 13 residues. Losses at the gene ends were 8 bases for V and 6 bases for J; bases not matched to a gene: 7.

The V and J genes are TRBV19 and TRBJ2-7; tentatively, D is TRBD2 (6 bases). The CDR3 length is 15 residues. CDR1 is LNHDA, CDR2 SQIVND, per germline (reference sequence). V was trimmed by 2 bases and J by 6 bases, leaving 17 bases between them. The CDR3 region has the DNA TGTGCCAGTAGTATAAGGTCCGGGCAGGGAGGCGAGCAGTACTTC. Protein: CASSIRSGQGGEQYF.

V gene TRBV2 combines with J gene TRBJ2-7; no clear D gene. V dropped 4 bases and J dropped 0 bases, with 4 bases sitting between them. The CDR3 extends over 12 amino acids. In germline, CDR1 is SNHLY, CDR2 FYNNEI. Here the CDR3 reads CASSGDSYEQYF. The CDR3 nucleotides are TGTGCCAGCAGTGGGGACTCCTACGAGCAGTACTTC.